The clone carrying this TCR beta chain was counted a few times. Antigen: not known. From the reads, TCRdb called clonotypes with MiXCR, one entry per CDR3 protein. The sample lists approximately 910,000 distinct CDR3 sequences, about 33% occurring once. The data derive from a study of T cell repertoires in cytomegalovirus infection. General study findings and limits: Of the TCR beta families, the public ones yielded a cumulative frequency that identified carriers of CMV plus the relevant HLA.

This sequence was found in a human donor in good health (CMV status not recorded). Some clones in this sample may be carry-over from other donors' samples. The sample in question was cultured CD8+ T cells from PBMCs, obtained from culture after CMV antigen stimulation.

The CDR3 region is CSASPLQEHRAYEQYV. CDR3 DNA sequence: TGCAGTGCTAGTCCCCTTCAAGAGCACAGGGCCTACGAGCAGTACGTC. The J gene is TRBJ2-7, the V gene TRBV20-1, with a possible D match to TRBD1 (6 bases). The CDR3 has 16 amino acids. Germline V gene data show CDR1 as DFQATT and CDR2 as SNEGSKA (reference sequence). V was trimmed by 3 bases and J by 2 bases, leaving 20 bases between them.